The 27 T cell receptor beta chains presented below share a single source sample, sequenced in a study of CD8 T cells in ankylosing spondylitis. Study results and limitations: Seemingly distinctive of ankylosing spondylitis blood was a TCR beta motif formed by eight highly homologous variants.

Antigen specificity for these receptors is unknown. MiXCR, applied by TCRdb to the 5' RACE reads, yields one record per CDR3 protein. This table holds a few hundred thousand distinct CDR3 sequences, approximately 11% found once. Sequenced input: blood, either unsorted or a sorted T cell fraction (not recorded which). The receptors originated from a male donor with ankylosing spondylitis.

This chain connects TRBV21-1 to TRBJ1-5; the table's D call, TRBD1, has no DNA check behind it. TRBV21-1 represents a pseudogene. The CDR3 runs to 17 residues. CDR3 sequence: CASSKERDRGRNQPQHF. The CDR3 nucleotides read TGTGCCAGCAGCAAAGAACGGGACAGAGGACGCAATCAGCCCCAGCATTTT.

This clonotype was observed at least ten times. The chain uses TRBV12-3 or TRBV12-4 and TRBJ1-4, with 12 positions matching TRBD1. V trimming: 4 bases; J trimming: 4 bases; junction bases outside the gene matches: 4. The CDR3 totals 16 residues. CDR3 DNA sequence: TGTGCCAGCAGTTGGGGACAGGGGGCCGGTAATGAAAAACTGTTTTTT. Protein sequence: CASSWGQGAGNEKLFF.

This clonotype was detected only a few times. In DNA form, the CDR3 reads TGCGCCAGCAGCCAACGACTAGCGGGACAAGAGACCCAGTACTTC. As protein: CASSQRLAGQETQYF. The chain combines TRBV5-1 with TRBJ2-5, with 11 bases lining up with TRBD2. The junction had 4 bases not matched to a gene; V was cut back by 4 bases and J by 2 bases. The CDR3 length is 15 residues. Germline V gene sequence: CDR1 SGHRS, CDR2 YFSETQ.

This clonotype occurred a few times. The chain links TRBV20-1 to TRBJ2-3, with TRBD1 matching 9 bases. This CDR3 contains 14 residues. V lost 7 bases, J lost 5 bases, and 10 bases stayed unmatched. CDR1 and CDR2 (germline): DFQATT, SNEGSKA (reference sequence). Here the CDR3 reads CSVNHGTGQDTQYF. The CDR3, as DNA: TGCAGTGTCAACCACGGGACAGGGCAAGATACGCAGTATTTT.

This clonotype appeared many times. J is TRBJ2-2 and V is TRBV25-1; TRBD2 is a possible D gene (6 bases). The V end lost 5 bases, the J end lost 4 bases, and 20 bases lay between the germline ends. Germline CDR1 and CDR2: MGHDK and SYGVNS. CDR3 length: 17 amino acids. In nucleotides, the CDR3 is TGTGCCAGCAGTCCCGGGGGTAGCGAGGGTATCACCGGGGAGCTGTTTTTT. Protein sequence: CASSPGGSEGITGELFF.

At least ten counts were recorded for this clonotype. V is TRBV12-3 or TRBV12-4 and J is TRBJ2-1; 12 bases fit TRBD2. V lost 3 bases, J lost 8 bases, and 5 bases stayed unmatched. This CDR3 contains 15 residues. The CDR3 spells CASSFGLAGIDEQFF. CDR3 coding DNA: TGTGCCAGCAGTTTTGGACTAGCGGGAATAGATGAGCAGTTCTTC.

This clonotype was seen just once. V and J are TRBV6-2 or TRBV6-3 and TRBJ1-2; possibly TRBD1 for D (6 bases). The V gene lost 7 bases and the J gene lost 8 bases, with 17 bases spanning the gap. The CDR3 totals 13 residues. In germline, CDR1 is MNHEY, CDR2 SVGEGT. The CDR3 spells CASTLNYRDGYTF. The CDR3 DNA sequence: TGTGCCAGCACCCTGAATTACAGGGACGGCTACACCTTC.

This clonotype showed up just a few times. The genes are TRBV7-2 and TRBJ2-1, with a tentative D call TRBD1 (5 bases). Germline V gene lookup returns CDR1 SGHTA and CDR2 FQGNSA. The CDR3 length is 16 residues. Trimming removed 1 base from V and 8 bases from J, with 18 bases in between. As DNA, the CDR3 is TGTGCCAGCAGCTTAGTTAGGGGCCTGATCCGCTATGAGCAGTTCTTC. Protein product: CASSLVRGLIRYEQFF. Filled out from reference TRBV7-2 and TRBJ2-1, the complete variable domain reads GAGVSQSPSNKVTEKGKDVELRCDPISGHTALYWYRQSLGQGLEFLIYFQGNSAPDKSGLPSDRFSAERTGGSVSTLTIQRTQQEDSAVYLCASSLVRGLIRYEQFFGPGTRLTVL.

V usage is TRBV5-1 and J usage is TRBJ2-2; maybe TRBD2 (6 bases). Germline-derived CDR1 and CDR2 are SGHRS and YFSETQ. This CDR3 has 16 amino acids. Trimming took off 5 bases at V and 0 bases at J, with 14 bases between the two ends. CDR3 protein: CASREGTGTNTGELFF. CDR3 DNA: TGCGCCAGCAGGGAGGGGACGGGAACGAACACCGGGGAGCTGTTTTTT.

The chain employs TRBV4-1 and TRBJ2-5; D is unclear. The CDR3 spans 14 residues. CDR1 is MGHRA, CDR2 YSYEKL, per germline. The ends were cut back, 0 bases at V and 4 bases at J, with 9 bases in the middle. CDR3 loop: CASSQDMGSETQYF. The CDR3 DNA reads TGCGCCAGCAGCCAAGATATGGGGTCAGAGACCCAGTACTTC.

V is TRBV11-3 and J is TRBJ2-5; no clear D. The germline CDR1 and CDR2 sequences are SGHNT and YENEEA. This CDR3 comprises 16 residues. Trimming stripped 1 base from V and 4 bases from J, with 16 bases between. CDR3 sequence reads: CASSLGFRQGGETQYF. Written as DNA, the CDR3 is TGTGCCAGCAGCTTAGGGTTCAGGCAAGGTGGAGAGACCCAGTACTTC.

This clonotype was picked up one time. V gene TRBV6-1 combines with J gene TRBJ2-3, with a weak D call TRBD1 (6 bases). V was trimmed by 2 bases and J by 6 bases, leaving 12 bases between them. This CDR3 region has 14 residues. Germline-derived CDR1 and CDR2 are MNHNS and SASEGT. The CDR3 loop is CASSEPGASDTQYF. In nucleotides, the CDR3 is TGTGCCAGCAGTGAACCAGGGGCATCGGATACGCAGTATTTT.

This clonotype showed up just a few times. The V gene is TRBV12-5, the J gene TRBJ2-1; D ambiguous. Trimming removed 5 bases at V and 6 bases at J, with 11 bases between. Germline CDR1 LGHNT, CDR2 FRNRAP. The CDR3 is 13 residues long. The CDR3 reads CASGPPPGNEQFF. In nucleotides, the CDR3 is TGTGCTAGTGGTCCCCCTCCAGGCAATGAGCAGTTCTTC.

This clonotype was found a few times. The chain employs TRBV10-3 and TRBJ2-3; D gene uncertain. Germline values: CDR1 ENHRY, CDR2 SYGVKD. This CDR3 is built from 11 residues. Trimming left V 8 bases short and J 5 bases short, with 8 bases between. The CDR3 loop reads CAIRWEDTQYF. In DNA form, the CDR3 reads TGTGCCATCCGTTGGGAAGATACGCAGTATTTT.

This chain connects TRBV30 to TRBJ2-7, with D tentatively TRBD1 or TRBD2 (5 bases each). Germline CDR1 GTSNPN, CDR2 SVGIG (reference sequence). Trimming pared 1 base from V and 3 bases from J, leaving 19 bases between. The CDR3 runs 16 residues. The CDR3 nucleotides are TGTGCCTGGAGTGCACCGGGACCAGAAGTACTCTACGAGCAGTACGTC. Encoded protein: CAWSAPGPEVLYEQYV.

This clonotype was seen at least ten times. This chain connects TRBV24-1 to TRBJ2-2; D tentatively reads TRBD1 or TRBD2 (5 bases each). This CDR3 has 14 residues. V was trimmed by 4 bases and J by 5 bases, leaving 10 bases between them. Germline assignment: CDR1 KGHDR and CDR2 SFDVKD. The CDR3 DNA reads TGTGCCACCAGTGACAGGGACGGTACCGGGGAGCTGTTTTTT. Protein product: CATSDRDGTGELFF.

This clonotype was seen ten or more times. The chain recombines TRBV2 with TRBJ2-7; 12 nucleotides agree with TRBD2. The V segment lost 2 bases and the J segment 5 bases; nucleotides outside the gene matches: 10. CDR1 and CDR2 (germline): SNHLY, FYNNEI. This CDR3 is 17 amino acids long. The CDR3 loop reads CASSERNLAGGPNEQYF. The CDR3 DNA follows: TGTGCCAGCAGTGAACGAAACCTAGCGGGAGGGCCCAACGAGCAGTACTTC.

V gene TRBV6-1 combines with J gene TRBJ2-5; 7 bases fit TRBD1. The CDR3 extends over 15 amino acids. The germline V gene has CDR1 MNHNS and CDR2 SASEGT. V lost 7 bases and J lost 2; bases outside the gene matches: 10. CDR3 region: CASKVERGLQETQYF. The CDR3 nucleotides are TGTGCCAGCAAGGTGGAGAGGGGGCTACAAGAGACCCAGTACTTC.

This sequence joins TRBV15 and TRBJ2-6; no firm D call. This CDR3 comprises 15 residues. Germline V gene data show CDR1 as LNHNV and CDR2 as YYDKDF (reference sequence). Trimming pared 0 bases from V and 0 bases from J, leaving 3 bases between. The DNA of the CDR3 is TGTGCCACCAGCAGAGATCTCTCTGGGGCCAACGTCCTGACTTTC. Its translation: CATSRDLSGANVLTF.

The chain employs TRBV18 and TRBJ1-1; a possible D gene is TRBD1 (5 bases). V was cut by 6 bases and J by 4 bases, with 12 bases left in between. CDR1 and CDR2 (germline): KGHSH, LQKENI. The CDR3 spans 13 residues. The CDR3 here is CASSPGAGTEAFF. CDR3 nucleotide sequence: TGTGCCAGCTCCCCCGGGGCGGGCACTGAAGCTTTCTTT.

This clonotype was detected many times. In DNA, the CDR3 is TGCGCCAGCAGCTTGGCGCAGCCCTATCTGTACCAAGAGACCCAGTACTTC. Protein: CASSLAQPYLYQETQYF. The chain combines TRBV5-1 with TRBJ2-5; D gene ambiguous. With 0 bases removed from V and 0 bases from J, the gap between germline ends came to 15 bases. Germline V CDR1 and CDR2: SGHRS, YFSETQ. The CDR3 is 17 residues long.

This clonotype was found many times. The chain is built from TRBV7-6 and TRBJ2-1; unclear D gene. The germline V gene encodes CDR1 SGHVS and CDR2 FNYEAQ. The CDR3 spans 16 residues. V shed 2 bases and J shed 5 bases, with 16 bases lying between them. This chain's CDR3 is CASSLTRSLGNNEQFF. CDR3 sequence (DNA): TGTGCCAGCAGCTTAACAAGAAGCTTGGGGAACAATGAGCAGTTCTTC.

In this sample, this clonotype turned up a few times. The chain combines TRBV5-5 with TRBJ2-1, with D possibly being TRBD1 (5 bases). The germline gives CDR1 SGHKS, CDR2 YYEKEE (reference sequence). The V end lost 4 bases, the J end lost 6 bases, and 14 bases lay between the germline ends. CDR3 length equals 14 residues. CDR3 loop: CASSRQNRGNEQFF. CDR3 DNA sequence: TGTGCCAGCAGCAGACAGAATAGAGGCAATGAGCAGTTCTTC. The full variable domain, its missing parts supplied by reference TRBV5-5 and TRBJ2-1, is DAGVTQSPTHLIKTRGQQVTLRCSPISGHKSVSWYQQVLGQGPQFIFQYYEKEERGRGNFPDRFSARQFPNYSSELNVNALLLGDSALYLCASSRQNRGNEQFFGPGTRLTVL.

This clonotype has just a few counts. The V call is TRBV11-2, the J call TRBJ1-3; 7 bases line up with TRBD1. In germline, CDR1 is SGHAT, CDR2 FQNNGV. Trimming took 5 bases from V and 4 from J; bases not matched to a gene: 8. CDR3 length: 15 amino acids. The CDR3 loop is CASSQGGSEGNTIYF. The CDR3 DNA is TGTGCCAGCAGCCAGGGGGGCTCAGAAGGAAACACCATATATTTT.

This clonotype was seen only a few times. The chain combines TRBV20-1 with TRBJ2-1; 15 bases line up with TRBD2. Per the germline V gene, CDR1 is DFQATT and CDR2 is SNEGSKA (reference sequence). This CDR3 has 22 amino acids. Trimming took 0 bases from V and 0 from J; bases not matched to a gene: 15. CDR3 sequence reads: CSAREPRPGTSGRTSSYNEQFF. The DNA for the CDR3 is TGCAGTGCTAGAGAGCCTCGCCCCGGGACTAGCGGGAGGACAAGCTCCTACAATGAGCAGTTCTTC.

This clonotype was seen only a few times. The V and J genes are TRBV12-3 or TRBV12-4 and TRBJ2-3; 8 nucleotides line up with TRBD2. This CDR3 is 15 amino acids long. V shed 5 bases, J shed 7 bases, and the junction held 11 bases outside the gene matches. In DNA form, the CDR3 reads TGTGCCAGCAGTACCGGGGGGGCAGTTTGGCATACGCAGTATTTT. It codes for CASSTGGAVWHTQYF.

A few counts support this clonotype. The V call is TRBV4-1, the J call TRBJ1-1; 8 bases agree with TRBD1. Germline assignment: CDR1 MGHRA and CDR2 YSYEKL. The junction had 5 bases not matched to a gene; V was cut back by 1 base and J by 4 bases. There are 15 residues in the CDR3. The CDR3 loop reads CASSQAGQGSTEAFF. Written as DNA, the CDR3 is TGCGCCAGCAGCCAAGCCGGACAGGGCAGCACTGAAGCTTTCTTT.